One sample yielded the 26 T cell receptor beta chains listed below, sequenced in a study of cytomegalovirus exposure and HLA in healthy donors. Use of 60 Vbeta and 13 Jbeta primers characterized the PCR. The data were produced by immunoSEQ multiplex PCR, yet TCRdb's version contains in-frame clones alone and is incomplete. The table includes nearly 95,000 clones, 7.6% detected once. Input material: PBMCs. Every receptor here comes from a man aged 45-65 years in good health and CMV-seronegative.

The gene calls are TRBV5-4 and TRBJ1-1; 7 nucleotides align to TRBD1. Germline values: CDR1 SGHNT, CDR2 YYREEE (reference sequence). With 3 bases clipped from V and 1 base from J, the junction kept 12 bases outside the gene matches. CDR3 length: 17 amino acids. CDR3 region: CASSSLTGWLRNTEAFF. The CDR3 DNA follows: TGTGCCAGCAGCTCCCTGACAGGGTGGTTAAGGAACACTGAAGCTTTCTTT.

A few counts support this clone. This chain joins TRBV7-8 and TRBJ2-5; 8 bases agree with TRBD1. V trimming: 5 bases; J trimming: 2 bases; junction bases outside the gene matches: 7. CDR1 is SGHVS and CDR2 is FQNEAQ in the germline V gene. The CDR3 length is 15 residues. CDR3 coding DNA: TGTGCCAGCAGCCTACGGACAGGGCTTCAAGAGACCCAGTACTTC. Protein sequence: CASSLRTGLQETQYF.

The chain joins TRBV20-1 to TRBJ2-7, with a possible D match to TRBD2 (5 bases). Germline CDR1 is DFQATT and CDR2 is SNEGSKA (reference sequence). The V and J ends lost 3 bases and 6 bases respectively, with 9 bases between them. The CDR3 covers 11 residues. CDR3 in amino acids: CSARAGVEQYF. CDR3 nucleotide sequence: TGCAGTGCTAGGGCCGGGGTCGAGCAGTACTTC.

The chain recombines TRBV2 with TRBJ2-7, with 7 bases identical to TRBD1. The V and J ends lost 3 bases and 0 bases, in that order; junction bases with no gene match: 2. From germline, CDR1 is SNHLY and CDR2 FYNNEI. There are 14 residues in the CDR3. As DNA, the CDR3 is TGTGCCAGCAGTGATAGGACAGGCTCCTACGAGCAGTACTTC. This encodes CASSDRTGSYEQYF.

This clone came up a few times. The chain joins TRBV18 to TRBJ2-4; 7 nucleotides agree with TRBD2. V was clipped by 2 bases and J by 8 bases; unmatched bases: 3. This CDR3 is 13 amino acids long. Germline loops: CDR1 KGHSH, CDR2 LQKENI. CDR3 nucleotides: TGTGCCAGCTCACCAGGGGAGGGTGACATTCAGTACTTC. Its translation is CASSPGEGDIQYF.

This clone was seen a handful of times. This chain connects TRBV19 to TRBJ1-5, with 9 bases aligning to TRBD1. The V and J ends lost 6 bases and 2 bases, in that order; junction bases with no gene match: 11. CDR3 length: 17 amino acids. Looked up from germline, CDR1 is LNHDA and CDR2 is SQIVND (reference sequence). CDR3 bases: TGTGCCAGTAGCCCGGGACAGGGAACGACCCGCAATCAGCCCCAGCATTTT. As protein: CASSPGQGTTRNQPQHF.

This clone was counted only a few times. The CDR3 region is CASSWTRGDTIYF. As DNA, the CDR3 is TGTGCCAGCAGTTGGACTAGGGGAGACACCATATATTTT. The chain recombines TRBV6-1 with TRBJ1-3; tentatively, D is TRBD1 (5 bases). Germline CDR1 reads MNHNS; CDR2 reads SASEGT. V shed 5 bases and J shed 8 bases, with 13 bases lying between them. The CDR3 runs 13 residues.

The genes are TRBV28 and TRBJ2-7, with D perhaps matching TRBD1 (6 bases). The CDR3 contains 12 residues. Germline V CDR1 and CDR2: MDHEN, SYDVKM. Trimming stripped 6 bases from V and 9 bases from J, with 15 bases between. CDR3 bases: TGTGCCAGCAGGATGACCCGAGGGGGGCAGTACTTC. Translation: CASRMTRGGQYF.

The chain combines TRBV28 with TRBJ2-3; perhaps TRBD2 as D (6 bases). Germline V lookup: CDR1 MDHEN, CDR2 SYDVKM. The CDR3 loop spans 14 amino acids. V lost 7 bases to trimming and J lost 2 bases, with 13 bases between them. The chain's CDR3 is CASTAGSFTDTQYF. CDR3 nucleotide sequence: TGTGCCAGCACCGCGGGGTCTTTCACAGATACGCAGTATTTT.

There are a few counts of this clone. The CDR3 region is CASSLVAGVYNEQFF. In DNA form, the CDR3 reads TGTGCCAGCAGCTTAGTAGCAGGGGTGTACAATGAGCAGTTCTTC. The chain carries TRBV11-1 and TRBJ2-1, with D perhaps TRBD1 (6 bases). CDR1 is SGHAT, CDR2 FQDESV, per germline (reference sequence). The CDR3 runs to 15 residues. The germline V and J ends were trimmed by 1 base and 4 bases, with 11 bases remaining between them.

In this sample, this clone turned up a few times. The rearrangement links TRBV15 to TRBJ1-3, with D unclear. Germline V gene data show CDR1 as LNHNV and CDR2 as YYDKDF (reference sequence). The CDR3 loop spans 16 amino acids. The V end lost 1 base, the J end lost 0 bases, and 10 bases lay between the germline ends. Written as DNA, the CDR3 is TGTGCCACCAGCAGAGGCACAGCCACCTCTGGAAACACCATATATTTT. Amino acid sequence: CATSRGTATSGNTIYF.

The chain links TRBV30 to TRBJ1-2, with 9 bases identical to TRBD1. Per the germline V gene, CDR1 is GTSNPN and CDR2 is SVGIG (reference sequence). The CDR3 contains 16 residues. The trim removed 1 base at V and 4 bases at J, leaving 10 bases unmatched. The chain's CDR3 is CAWSGIGTGRFYGYTF. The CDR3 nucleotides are TGTGCCTGGAGTGGAATCGGGACAGGGAGATTCTATGGCTACACCTTC.

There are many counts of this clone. This CDR3 is CAWRAFDNTYEQYF. In nucleotides, the CDR3 is TGTGCCTGGAGGGCCTTCGATAATACCTACGAGCAGTACTTC. V usage is TRBV30 and J usage is TRBJ2-7; D is ambiguous. The CDR3 has 14 amino acids. Trimming took 3 bases from V and 2 from J, leaving 14 bases between them. Germline values: CDR1 GTSNPN, CDR2 SVGIG (reference sequence). Together with reference TRBV30 and TRBJ2-7, the CDR3 gives the full variable domain: SQTIHQWPATLVQPVGSPLSLECTVEGTSNPNLYWYRQAAGRGLQLLFYSVGIGQISSEVPQNLSASRPQDRQFILSSKKLLLSDSGFYLCAWRAFDNTYEQYFGPGTRLTVT.

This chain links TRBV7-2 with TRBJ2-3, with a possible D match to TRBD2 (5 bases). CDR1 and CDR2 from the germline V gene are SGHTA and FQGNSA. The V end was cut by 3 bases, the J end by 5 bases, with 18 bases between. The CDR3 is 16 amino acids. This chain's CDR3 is CASSFGVGRVGDTQYF. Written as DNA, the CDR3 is TGTGCCAGCAGCTTCGGGGTCGGTCGGGTAGGAGATACGCAGTATTTT.

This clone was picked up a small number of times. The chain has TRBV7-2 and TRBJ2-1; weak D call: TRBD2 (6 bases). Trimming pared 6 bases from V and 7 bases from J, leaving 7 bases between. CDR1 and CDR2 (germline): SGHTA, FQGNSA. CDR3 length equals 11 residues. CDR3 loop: CASRAGNEQFF. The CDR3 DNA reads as TGTGCCAGCAGGGCGGGGAATGAGCAGTTCTTC.

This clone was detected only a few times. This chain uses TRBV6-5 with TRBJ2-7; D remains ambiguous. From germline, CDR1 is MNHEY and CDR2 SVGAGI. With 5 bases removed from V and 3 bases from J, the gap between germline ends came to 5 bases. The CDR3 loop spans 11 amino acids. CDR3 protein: CASSNNYEQYF. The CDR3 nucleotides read TGTGCCAGCAGTAATAACTACGAGCAGTACTTC.

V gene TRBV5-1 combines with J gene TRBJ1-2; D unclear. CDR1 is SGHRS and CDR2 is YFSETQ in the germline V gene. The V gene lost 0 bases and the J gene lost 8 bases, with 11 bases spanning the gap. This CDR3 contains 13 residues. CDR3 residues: CASSLGWAGGYTF. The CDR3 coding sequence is TGCGCCAGCAGCTTGGGCTGGGCGGGAGGCTACACCTTC.

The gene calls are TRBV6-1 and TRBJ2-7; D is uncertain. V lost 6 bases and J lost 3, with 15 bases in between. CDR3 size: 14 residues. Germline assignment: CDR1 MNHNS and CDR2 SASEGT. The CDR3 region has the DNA TGTGCCAGCAGAGGTCCTGACACGATCTACGAGCAGTACTTC. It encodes CASRGPDTIYEQYF.

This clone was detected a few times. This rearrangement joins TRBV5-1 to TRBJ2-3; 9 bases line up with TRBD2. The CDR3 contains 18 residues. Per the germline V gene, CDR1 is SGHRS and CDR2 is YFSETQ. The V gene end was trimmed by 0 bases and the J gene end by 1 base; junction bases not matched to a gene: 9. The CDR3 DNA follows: TGCGCCAGCAGCTTGGGGGCACCAGTAGCGGGGGGCACAGATACGCAGTATTTT. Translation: CASSLGAPVAGGTDTQYF. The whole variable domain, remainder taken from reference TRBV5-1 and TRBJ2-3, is KAGVTQTPRYLIKTRGQQVTLSCSPISGHRSVSWYQQTPGQGLQFLFEYFSETQRNKGNFPGRFSGRQFSNSRSEMNVSTLELGDSALYLCASSLGAPVAGGTDTQYFGPGTRLTVL.

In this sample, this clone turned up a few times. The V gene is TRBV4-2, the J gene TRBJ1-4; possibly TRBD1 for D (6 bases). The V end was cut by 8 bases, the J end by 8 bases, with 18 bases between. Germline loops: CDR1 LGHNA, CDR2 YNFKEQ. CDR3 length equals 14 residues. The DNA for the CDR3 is TGTGCCAGCGGGAGGGGGGACCACATGGAAAAACTGTTTTTT. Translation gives CASGRGDHMEKLFF.

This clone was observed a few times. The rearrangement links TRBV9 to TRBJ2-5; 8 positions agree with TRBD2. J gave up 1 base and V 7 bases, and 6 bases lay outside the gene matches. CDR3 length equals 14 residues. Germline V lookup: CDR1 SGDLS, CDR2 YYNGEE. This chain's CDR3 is CASSGGGTQETQYF. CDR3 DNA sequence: TGTGCCAGCTCGGGAGGGGGGACCCAAGAGACCCAGTACTTC. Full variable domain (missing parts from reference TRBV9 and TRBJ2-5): DSGVTQTPKHLITATGQRVTLRCSPRSGDLSVYWYQQSLDQGLQFLIQYYNGEERAKGNILERFSAQQFPDLHSELNLSSLELGDSALYFCASSGGGTQETQYFGPGTRLLVL.

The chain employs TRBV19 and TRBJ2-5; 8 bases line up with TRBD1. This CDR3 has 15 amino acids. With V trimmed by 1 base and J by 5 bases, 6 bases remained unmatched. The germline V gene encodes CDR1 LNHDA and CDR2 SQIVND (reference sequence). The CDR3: CASSIVGTGQETQYF. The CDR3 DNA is TGTGCCAGTAGTATAGTGGGGACAGGCCAGGAGACCCAGTACTTC.

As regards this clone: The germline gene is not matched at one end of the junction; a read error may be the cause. CDR3 amino acids: CAIGESTPPGYTF. Here the CDR3 DNA reads TGTGCCATCGGTGAGTCGACTCCTCCGGGCTACACCTTC. V usage is TRBV10-3 and J usage is TRBJ1-2; D is ambiguous. This CDR3 has 13 residues. Germline CDR1 ENHRY, CDR2 SYGVKD.

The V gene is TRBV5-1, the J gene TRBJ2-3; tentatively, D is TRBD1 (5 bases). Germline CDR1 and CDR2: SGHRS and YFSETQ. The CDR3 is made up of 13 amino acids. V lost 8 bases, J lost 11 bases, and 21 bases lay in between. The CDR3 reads CASTFQGGMRQYF. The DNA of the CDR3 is TGCGCCAGTACTTTTCAGGGTGGAATGAGGCAGTATTTT.

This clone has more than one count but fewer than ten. The CDR3 is CSVVDSLNQPQHF. The CDR3 nucleotides are TGCAGCGTTGTGGACAGCCTCAATCAGCCCCAGCATTTT. V gene TRBV29-1 combines with J gene TRBJ1-5; D is perhaps TRBD1 (6 bases). Germline CDR1 SQVTM, CDR2 ANQGSEA. The length of the CDR3 is 13 residues. Trimming took 4 bases from V and 3 from J, leaving 10 bases between them.

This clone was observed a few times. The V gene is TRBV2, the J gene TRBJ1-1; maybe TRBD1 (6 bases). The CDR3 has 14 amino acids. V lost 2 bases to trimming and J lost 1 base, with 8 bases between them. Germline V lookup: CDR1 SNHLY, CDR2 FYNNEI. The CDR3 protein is CASSERGGNTEAFF. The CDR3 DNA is TGTGCCAGCAGTGAAAGGGGGGGGAACACTGAAGCTTTCTTT.